Listed below are T cell receptor beta chains from one sample, sequenced in a study of T cell responses to AZD1222 COVID-19 vaccine. Assay: immunoSEQ multiplex PCR; the TCRdb copy retains only in-frame clones and omits some. Of 65,000 to 100,000 clones detected, 88% appear once; the ten largest clones hold about 7.1%. The source was peripheral blood, collected 28 days after the second AZD1222 dose. These TCRs come from an adult who received the AZD1222 COVID-19 vaccine. Both conserved end residues are part of each CDR3. A D gene is named only where the DNA matches it firmly. Size is stated for part of the rows, as once, few or many counts, or as a class when the clone is expanded.

CDR3nt	CDR3aa	j_gene	v_gene	d_gene	abundance	len
TGTGCCATCAGTGATCGGGATGAGCAGTTCTTC	CAISDRDEQFF	TRBJ2-1	TRBV10-3	NA	NA	11
TGTGCCAGCAGCTTAATAGACAACTATGGCTACACCTTC	CASSLIDNYGYTF	TRBJ1-2	TRBV7-2	NA	NA	13
TGTGCCAGCAGCATGACAGGGGGAGGATCACCCCTCCACTTT	CASSMTGGGSPLHF	TRBJ1-6	TRBV5-8	TRBD1	NA	14
TGTGCCAGTAGTCCTCAACCGGGACACATCTACGAGCAGTACTTC	CASSPQPGHIYEQYF	TRBJ2-7	TRBV19	NA	NA	15
TGTGCCAGCTCACTTTTAAGACAGAGTGAGACCCAGTACTTC	CASSLLRQSETQYF	TRBJ2-5	TRBV18	NA	NA	14
TGCGCCAGCCGTAGTCGAGGGCAGGACACCGGGGAGCTGTTTTTT	CASRSRGQDTGELFF	TRBJ2-2	TRBV4-1	NA	NA	15
TGTGCCAGCAGACCTCAGGAGTACTATGGCTACACCTTC	CASRPQEYYGYTF	TRBJ1-2	TRBV27	NA	NA	13
TGTGCCAGCAGTTTGGTGAACACTGAAGCTTTCTTT	CASSLVNTEAFF	TRBJ1-1	TRBV28	NA	NA	12
TGTGCCAGCAGCTATATTGGACAGGGTAGGAATTCACCCCTCCACTTT	CASSYIGQGRNSPLHF	TRBJ1-6	TRBV6-2/TRBV6-3	TRBD1	NA	16
TGTGCCAGCAGTCGGCAGGGGGCGTCTCCACCATATGGCTACACCTTC	CASSRQGASPPYGYTF	TRBJ1-2	TRBV28	TRBD1	NA	16
TGTGCCTGGAGCGAGTGGACTAGCGGGAAAGAGACCCAGTACTTC	CAWSEWTSGKETQYF	TRBJ2-5	TRBV30	TRBD2	NA	15
TGTGCCAGCAGCCAACCTGGGGGGAGCCAAGAGACCCAGTACTTC	CASSQPGGSQETQYF	TRBJ2-5	TRBV3-1/TRBV3-2	NA	once	15
TGTGCCAGCAGTGAGGGAAACTCTGGAAACACCATATATTTT	CASSEGNSGNTIYF	TRBJ1-3	TRBV6-1	NA	NA	14
TGTGCCAGCAGTTTAGGGATCGGGGACACCATATATTTT	CASSLGIGDTIYF	TRBJ1-3	TRBV12-3/TRBV12-4	NA	NA	13
TGTGCCACCAGTGACCCGGGACAGGGGAGGAATGAGCAGTTCTTC	CATSDPGQGRNEQFF	TRBJ2-1	TRBV24-1	TRBD1	NA	15
TGTGCCTGGAGTAGGGGGGTGAACACTGAAGCTTTCTTT	CAWSRGVNTEAFF	TRBJ1-1	TRBV30	NA	NA	13
TGTGCCAGCAGCCCGACAGGGGGGAACACTGAAGCTTTCTTT	CASSPTGGNTEAFF	TRBJ1-1	TRBV7-9	TRBD1	NA	14
TGCGCCAGCAGCTTGGGACTAGGGCTGGATGAGCAGTTCTTC	CASSLGLGLDEQFF	TRBJ2-1	TRBV5-1	NA	NA	14
TGCGCCAGTACAATGACAGGGGTCACCGGGGAGCTGTTTTTT	CASTMTGVTGELFF	TRBJ2-2	TRBV5-1	TRBD1	NA	14
TGCGCCAGTAGTCCAGGGCCTACCCCCACAGATACGCAGTATTTT	CASSPGPTPTDTQYF	TRBJ2-3	TRBV19	NA	NA	15
TGTGCCAGCAGCTTGCTTGGACTAGCGGGAGGGAAGGATACGCAGTATTTT	CASSLLGLAGGKDTQYF	TRBJ2-3	TRBV5-8	TRBD2	once	17
TGTGCCAGCAGCCCGGACAGGTCCTACGAGCAGTACTTC	CASSPDRSYEQYF	TRBJ2-7	TRBV5-8	TRBD1	NA	13
TGTGCCAGCAGTTACCGGGGAGGGGAGAATGAAAAACTGTTTTTT	CASSYRGGENEKLFF	TRBJ1-4	TRBV6-5	NA	NA	15
TGTGCCAGCACCACTTCAGAGTTAGTGAACAGGGGGCGAGATGGCTACACCTTC	CASTTSELVNRGRDGYTF	TRBJ1-2	TRBV27	TRBD1	NA	18
TGTGCCAGCACCCCATTCGGGACAAACACCTACGAGCAGTACTTC	CASTPFGTNTYEQYF	TRBJ2-7	TRBV11-2	NA	NA	15
TGTGCCAGCAGCCCCCGAAAGGGAGGGCTCTCGAACACCGGGGAGCTGTTTTTT	CASSPRKGGLSNTGELFF	TRBJ2-2	TRBV5-5	TRBD2	NA	18
TGTGCCAGCAGCCAACGAAGGACAGGGCGGGAAAAACTGTTTTTT	CASSQRRTGREKLFF	TRBJ1-4	TRBV14	TRBD1	NA	15
TGCGCCAGCAGCTTTGAAGGCGAGACCCAGTACTTC	CASSFEGETQYF	TRBJ2-5	TRBV5-1	NA	NA	12
TGTGCCAGCAGCCAAGAGGGCGGGATAGCGGACTCCTACAATGAGCAGTTCTTC	CASSQEGGIADSYNEQFF	TRBJ2-1	TRBV4-2	NA	once	18
TGTGCCAGTAGTACCGGGACTAGCGGGATTCGTGAGCAGTTCTTC	CASSTGTSGIREQFF	TRBJ2-1	TRBV19	TRBD2	once	15
TGTGCCAGCAGCCAAGCATCCGGGACACGCATCAACACTGAAGCTTTCTTT	CASSQASGTRINTEAFF	TRBJ1-1	TRBV14	NA	NA	17
TGTGCCAGCAGCTTAGAGGAGGGAACTCGAGGCTACACCTTC	CASSLEEGTRGYTF	TRBJ1-2	TRBV7-9	NA	NA	14
TGCGCCAGCAGTGAGATTTGGGAGGGCGATGAGCAGTTCTTC	CASSEIWEGDEQFF	TRBJ2-1	TRBV10-1	TRBD2	once	14
TGTGCCAGCAGCTTAGGGCCACTCGGCGGGACGGGCACCGGGGAGCTGTTTTTT	CASSLGPLGGTGTGELFF	TRBJ2-2	TRBV7-8	NA	NA	18
TGTGCCAGCAGCTTAGGTTACAATCAGCCCCAGCATTTT	CASSLGYNQPQHF	TRBJ1-5	TRBV7-6	NA	NA	13
TGTGCCAGCAGCTCTGGACTAGCGGGAGGTTTATCCTACAATGAGCAGTTCTTC	CASSSGLAGGLSYNEQFF	TRBJ2-1	TRBV11-3	TRBD2	NA	18
TGTGCCTGGGCGGCTAGCGGAGGCACAGATACGCAGTATTTT	CAWAASGGTDTQYF	TRBJ2-3	TRBV30	TRBD2	NA	14
TGTGCCAGCAGCCCAGTCAGGGTTATTGAAGCTTTCTTT	CASSPVRVIEAFF	TRBJ1-1	TRBV6-2/TRBV6-3	NA	NA	13
TGTGCCAGCAGGGCTCAGGGACTAGCCGCCTACGAGCAGTACTTC	CASRAQGLAAYEQYF	TRBJ2-7	TRBV28	TRBD2	NA	15
TGTGCCATCAGTGAGGCAGGTTCCGGGGGTGAGCAGTTCTTC	CAISEAGSGGEQFF	TRBJ2-1	TRBV10-3	NA	NA	14
TGTGCCAGTAGTATACAGAATTCCTACACTGAAGCTTTCTTT	CASSIQNSYTEAFF	TRBJ1-1	TRBV19	NA	NA	14
TGTGCCAGCACACCTAGCGGGCTCACCGGGGAGCTGTTTTTT	CASTPSGLTGELFF	TRBJ2-2	TRBV28	TRBD2	NA	14
TGTGCCAGCACCCCCCTCGGGATGACCAAAGAGACCCAGTACTTC	CASTPLGMTKETQYF	TRBJ2-5	TRBV9	NA	NA	15
TGTGCCAGCAGCCAAGAAAGACAGGGGGTTATCATGGGCTATGGCTACACCTTC	CASSQERQGVIMGYGYTF	TRBJ1-2	TRBV3-1/TRBV3-2	TRBD1	NA	18
TGCAGCGTTGAAACTGCCAGCTCCTACGAGCAGTACTTC	CSVETASSYEQYF	TRBJ2-7	TRBV29-1	NA	NA	13
TGTGCCAGTAGTATAGGGACAGGGTACAGAGAGACCCAGTACTTC	CASSIGTGYRETQYF	TRBJ2-5	TRBV19	TRBD1	NA	15
TGTGCCAGCAGCTCCCGGGACACTTCGGTGCAGTTCTTC	CASSSRDTSVQFF	TRBJ2-1	TRBV7-3	NA	NA	13
TGTGCCAGCAGCCGTCATGGAGTAGTGGGAGTTGAAGCTTTCTTT	CASSRHGVVGVEAFF	TRBJ1-1	TRBV7-9	NA	NA	15
TGTGCCATCAGTGAGATGGGACAGGGAAAAAAACTGTTTTTT	CAISEMGQGKKLFF	TRBJ1-4	TRBV10-3	TRBD1	NA	14
TGCGCCAGCAGCGGACTAGCGGGAGTCGGGGGGAATGAGCAGTTCTTC	CASSGLAGVGGNEQFF	TRBJ2-1	TRBV4-1	TRBD2	NA	16
TGTGCCACCAGTGATGGGCCTAGCGGGGTCTACGAGCAGTACTTC	CATSDGPSGVYEQYF	TRBJ2-7	TRBV24-1	TRBD2	NA	15
TGTGCCAGCAGCGGAACCGGGACAGGGGGCTCTGGAAACACCATATATTTT	CASSGTGTGGSGNTIYF	TRBJ1-3	TRBV9	TRBD1	once	17
TGCGCCAGCAGTGAACCGGGTGACTACGATGAGCAGTTCTTC	CASSEPGDYDEQFF	TRBJ2-1	TRBV10-1	NA	NA	14
TGTGCCAGCAGAGATGTTAGCGGGTTGTACAATGAGCAGTTCTTC	CASRDVSGLYNEQFF	TRBJ2-1	TRBV28	TRBD2	NA	15
TGCAGCGTTTCTAGACGGGATGGGGACAATGAGCAGTTCTTC	CSVSRRDGDNEQFF	TRBJ2-1	TRBV29-1	NA	NA	14
TGCGCCAGCAGCTTGGCGGGGGGCGCGTCTGGCTACACCTTC	CASSLAGGASGYTF	TRBJ1-2	TRBV5-1	NA	once	14
TGCGCCAGCGGACAGGGCGGTGCGGGGGCCAACGTCCTGACTTTC	CASGQGGAGANVLTF	TRBJ2-6	TRBV5-1	TRBD1	NA	15
TGTGCCAGCAGCCGACAGACCTACGCGCAGTACTTC	CASSRQTYAQYF	TRBJ2-7	TRBV3-1/TRBV3-2	NA	NA	12
TGTGCCCGCAGCCCCACCTCTCCCTACGAGCAGTACTTC	CARSPTSPYEQYF	TRBJ2-7	TRBV28	NA	NA	13